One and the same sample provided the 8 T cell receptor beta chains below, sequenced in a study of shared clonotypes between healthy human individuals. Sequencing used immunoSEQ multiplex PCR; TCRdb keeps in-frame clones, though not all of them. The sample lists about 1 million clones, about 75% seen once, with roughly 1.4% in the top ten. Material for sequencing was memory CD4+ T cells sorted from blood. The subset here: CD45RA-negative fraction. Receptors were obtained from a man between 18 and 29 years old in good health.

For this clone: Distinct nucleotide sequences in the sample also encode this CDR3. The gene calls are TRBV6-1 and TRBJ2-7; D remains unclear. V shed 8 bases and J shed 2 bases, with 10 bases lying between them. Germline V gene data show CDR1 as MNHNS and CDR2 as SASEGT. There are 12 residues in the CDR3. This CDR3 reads CASSDQTYEQYF. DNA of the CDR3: TGTGCCAGCTCGGACCAAACCTACGAGCAGTACTTC.

The CDR3 here is CASSPGTNYGYTF. CDR3 in DNA: TGCGCCAGCAGCCCCGGGACTAACTATGGCTACACCTTC. This chain uses TRBV5-1 with TRBJ1-2; D gene ambiguous. CDR3 length equals 13 residues. Germline V lookup: CDR1 SGHRS, CDR2 YFSETQ. Trimming shortened V by 4 bases and J by 0 bases, and 7 bases separated the two germline ends.

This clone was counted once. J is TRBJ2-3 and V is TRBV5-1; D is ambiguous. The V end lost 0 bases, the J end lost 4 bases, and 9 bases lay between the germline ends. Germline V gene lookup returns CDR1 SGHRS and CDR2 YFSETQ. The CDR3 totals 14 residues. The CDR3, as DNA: TGCGCCAGCAGCTTGGAAGTAGCATCAGATACGCAGTATTTT. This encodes CASSLEVASDTQYF.

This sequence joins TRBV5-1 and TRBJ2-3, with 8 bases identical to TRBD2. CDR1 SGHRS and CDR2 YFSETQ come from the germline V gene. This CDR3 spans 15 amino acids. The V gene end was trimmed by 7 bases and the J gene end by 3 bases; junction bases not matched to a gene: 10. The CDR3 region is CASQVRRGVTDTQYF. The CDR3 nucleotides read TGCGCCAGCCAAGTGCGGCGGGGGGTTACAGATACGCAGTATTTT.

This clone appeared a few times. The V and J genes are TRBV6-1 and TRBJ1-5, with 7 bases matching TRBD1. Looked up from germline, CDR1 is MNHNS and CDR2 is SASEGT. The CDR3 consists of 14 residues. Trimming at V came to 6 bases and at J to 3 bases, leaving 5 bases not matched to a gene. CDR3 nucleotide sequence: TGTGCCAGCAGCCTTACAGGGGACAATCAGCCCCAGCATTTT. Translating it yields CASSLTGDNQPQHF.

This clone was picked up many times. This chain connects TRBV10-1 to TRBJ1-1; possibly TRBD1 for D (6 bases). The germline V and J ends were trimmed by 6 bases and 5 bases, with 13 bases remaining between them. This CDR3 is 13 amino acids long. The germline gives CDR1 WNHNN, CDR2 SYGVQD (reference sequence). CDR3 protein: CASSSDRGTEAFF. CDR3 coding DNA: TGCGCCAGCAGCTCGGACAGAGGGACTGAAGCTTTCTTT.

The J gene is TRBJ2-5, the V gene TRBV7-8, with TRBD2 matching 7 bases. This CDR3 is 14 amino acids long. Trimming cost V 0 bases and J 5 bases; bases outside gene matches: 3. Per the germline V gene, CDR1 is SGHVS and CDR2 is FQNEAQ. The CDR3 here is CASSLALAYETQYF. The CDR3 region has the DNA TGTGCCAGCAGCTTAGCACTAGCGTACGAGACCCAGTACTTC.

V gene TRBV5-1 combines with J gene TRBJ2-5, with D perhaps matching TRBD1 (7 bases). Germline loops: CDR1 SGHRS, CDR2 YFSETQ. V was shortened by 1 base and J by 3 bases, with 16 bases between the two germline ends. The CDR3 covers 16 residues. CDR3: CASSLIGGTAEETQYF. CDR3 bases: TGCGCCAGCAGCTTGATCGGCGGGACAGCGGAAGAGACCCAGTACTTC.